The clone carrying this T cell receptor (beta chain) was observed many times. Its antigen is unidentified. The junction does not match germline at one end; this may be a read error. This sample stems from a study of blood T cells in healthy people across ages. Whole-study context: Template switching picked up about one barcoded beta molecule for each two T cells.

The study's findings and limits: Greater diversity and more naive CD4+ cells were seen in long-lived donors than in aged donors.

A sample-barcoded 5' primer and a J-beta primer mix were used in a second PCR of roughly 7 to 11 cycles. TCRdb redid the calling of the 5' RACE reads with MiXCR, one entry per CDR3 protein. The data show under 1,100,000 distinct CDR3 sequences, approximately 26% seen once. Each of the donors had 9 to 10 milliliters of peripheral blood drawn into EDTA-treated Vacutainer tubes. These data are also associated with another study on T cells of mothers and their children. This second study says: Nobody spotted any persistent microchimeric T cell clones.

Input material: blood. The origin of this receptor is a girl aged 2 to 9 in good health.

In DNA form, the CDR3 reads TGCGCCAGCAGCCTAGGACAGGCCAATGAAAAACTGTTTTTT. Amino acids: CASSLGQANEKLFF. This sequence joins TRBV7-9 and TRBJ1-4; 7 bases match TRBD1. In germline, CDR1 is SEHNR, CDR2 FQNEAQ (reference sequence). This CDR3 has 14 residues.